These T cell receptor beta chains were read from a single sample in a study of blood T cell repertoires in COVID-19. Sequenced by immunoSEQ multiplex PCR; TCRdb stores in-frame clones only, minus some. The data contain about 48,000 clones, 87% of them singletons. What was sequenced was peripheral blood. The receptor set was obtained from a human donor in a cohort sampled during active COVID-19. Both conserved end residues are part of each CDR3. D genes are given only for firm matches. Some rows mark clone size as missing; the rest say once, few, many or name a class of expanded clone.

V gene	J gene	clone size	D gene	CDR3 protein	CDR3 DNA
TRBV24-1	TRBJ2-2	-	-	CATSDYRAGELFF	TGTGCCACCAGTGATTACAGGGCCGGGGAGCTGTTTTTT
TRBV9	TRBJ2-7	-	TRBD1	CASSVDQGASYEQYF	TGTGCCAGCAGCGTAGATCAGGGGGCCTCCTACGAGCAGTACTTC
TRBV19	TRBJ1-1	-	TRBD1	CASSNRGLTEAFF	TGTGCCAGTAGTAACAGGGGGCTGACTGAAGCTTTCTTT
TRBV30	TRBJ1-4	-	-	CAWSVLGEKLFF	TGTGCCTGGAGTGTGCTCGGTGAAAAACTGTTTTTT
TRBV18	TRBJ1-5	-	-	CASSGGVNQPQHF	TGTGCCAGCTCGGGGGGGGTCAATCAGCCCCAGCATTTT
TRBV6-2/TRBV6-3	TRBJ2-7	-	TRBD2	CASSPPTSALGEQYF	TGTGCCAGCAGTCCCCCGACTAGCGCGCTCGGCGAGCAGTACTTC
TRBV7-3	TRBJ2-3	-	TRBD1	CASSPGQHLLADTQYF	TGTGCCAGCAGCCCGGGACAGCACCTCTTGGCAGATACGCAGTATTTT
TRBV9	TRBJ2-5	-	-	CASSVAAAQETQYF	TGTGCCAGCAGCGTCGCCGCGGCACAAGAGACCCAGTACTTC
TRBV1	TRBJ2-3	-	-	CTSSQGAGTGSTDTQYF	TGCACCAGCAGCCAAGGGGCCGGGACAGGGAGCACAGATACGCAGTATTTT
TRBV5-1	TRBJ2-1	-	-	CASRPGSGFYNEQFF	TGCGCCAGCAGACCTGGGAGCGGGTTCTACAATGAGCAGTTCTTC
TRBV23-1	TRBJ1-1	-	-	CASSQGIENTEAFF	TGCGCCAGCAGTCAAGGTATAGAGAACACTGAAGCTTTCTTT
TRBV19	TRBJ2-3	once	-	CASKVPPGRQYF	TGTGCCAGTAAAGTTCCCCCGGGAAGGCAGTATTTT
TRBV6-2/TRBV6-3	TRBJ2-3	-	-	CASSFAGPDTQYF	TGTGCCAGCAGTTTTGCGGGGCCAGATACGCAGTATTTT
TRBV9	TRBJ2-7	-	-	CASSVGNRAYEQYF	TGTGCCAGCAGCGTAGGCAACAGGGCGTACGAGCAGTACTTC
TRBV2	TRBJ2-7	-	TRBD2	CASSASGTSGLNEQYF	TGTGCCAGCAGTGCCTCCGGGACTAGCGGTCTCAACGAGCAGTACTTC
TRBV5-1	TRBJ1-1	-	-	CASSFSRQQNTEAFF	TGCGCCAGCAGCTTCTCGAGACAGCAGAACACTGAAGCTTTCTTT
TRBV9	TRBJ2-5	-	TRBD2	CASSPGTTIPETQYF	TGTGCCAGCAGCCCAGGGACTACGATTCCAGAGACCCAGTACTTC
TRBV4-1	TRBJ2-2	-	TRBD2	CASSQERDYANTGELFF	TGCGCCAGCAGCCAAGAAAGGGACTACGCGAACACCGGGGAGCTGTTTTTT
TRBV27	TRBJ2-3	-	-	CASSSLKIWAGATDTQYF	TGTGCCAGCAGTTCCCTAAAGATTTGGGCAGGGGCTACAGATACGCAGTATTTT
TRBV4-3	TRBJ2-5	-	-	CASSQVHGETQYF	TGCGCCAGCAGCCAAGTCCACGGAGAGACCCAGTACTTC
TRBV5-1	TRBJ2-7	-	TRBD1	CASSLRETGAPYEQYF	TGCGCCAGCAGCTTGCGGGAAACAGGGGCCCCCTACGAGCAGTACTTC
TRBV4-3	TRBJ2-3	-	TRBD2	CASSPQLAGGPSTDTQYF	TGCGCCAGCAGCCCCCAACTAGCGGGGGGGCCAAGCACAGATACGCAGTATTTT
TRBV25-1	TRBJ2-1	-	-	CASSELPGYNEQFF	TGTGCCAGCAGTGAACTTCCGGGTTACAATGAGCAGTTCTTC
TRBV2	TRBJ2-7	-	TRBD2	CASSLVAGAYEQYF	TGTGCCAGCAGTCTGGTCGCGGGAGCATACGAGCAGTACTTC
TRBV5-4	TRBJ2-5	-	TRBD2	CASSLKAGGRETQYF	TGTGCCAGCAGCTTGAAAGCGGGGGGACGGGAGACCCAGTACTTC
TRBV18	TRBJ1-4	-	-	CASSPSATNEKLFF	TGTGCCAGCTCCCCATCGGCAACTAATGAAAAACTGTTTTTT
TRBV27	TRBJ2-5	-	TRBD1	CASREGTGAWETQYF	TGTGCCAGCAGGGAGGGGACAGGCGCTTGGGAGACCCAGTACTTC
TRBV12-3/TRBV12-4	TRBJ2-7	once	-	CASSSFYEQYF	TGTGCCAGCAGTTCTTTCTACGAGCAGTACTTC
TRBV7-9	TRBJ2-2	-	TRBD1	CASSSPGQGRTGELFF	TGTGCCAGCAGCTCTCCGGGACAGGGGCGGACCGGGGAGCTGTTTTTT
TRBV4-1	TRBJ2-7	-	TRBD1	CASSLRQGSNEQYF	TGCGCCAGCAGCCTCCGACAGGGTAGCAACGAGCAGTACTTC
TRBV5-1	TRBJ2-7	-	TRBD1	CASSHGTGPTYEQYF	TGCGCCAGCAGCCACGGGACAGGGCCTACCTACGAGCAGTACTTC
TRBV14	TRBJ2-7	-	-	CASSQGGRGALSSYEQYF	TGTGCCAGCAGCCAAGGGGGTCGGGGGGCCTTAAGCTCCTACGAGCAGTACTTC
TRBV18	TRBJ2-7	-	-	CASSPPQVPNFYEQYF	TGTGCCAGCTCACCACCGCAGGTTCCCAATTTCTACGAGCAGTACTTC
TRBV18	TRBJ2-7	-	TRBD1	CASSPRQGGSLEQYF	TGTGCCAGCTCACCGCGACAGGGGGGTTCTCTTGAGCAGTACTTC
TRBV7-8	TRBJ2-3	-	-	CASSLFSTDTQYF	TGTGCCAGCAGCTTATTTTCAACAGATACGCAGTATTTT
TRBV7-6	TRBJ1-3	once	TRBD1	CASSFGDRGFSGNTIYF	TGTGCCAGCAGCTTCGGGGACAGGGGTTTCTCTGGAAACACCATATATTTT
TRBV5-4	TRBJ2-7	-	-	CASSFIPTGTPYYEQYF	TGTGCCAGCAGCTTTATCCCTACAGGGACCCCCTACTACGAGCAGTACTTC
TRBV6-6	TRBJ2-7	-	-	CASSYFQEWPHEQYF	TGTGCCAGCAGTTACTTCCAGGAATGGCCCCACGAGCAGTACTTC
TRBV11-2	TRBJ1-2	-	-	CASSLGGGYTF	TGTGCCAGCAGCCTGGGGGGTGGCTACACCTTC
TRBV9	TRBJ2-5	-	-	CASSPALGGGETQYF	TGTGCCAGCAGCCCAGCACTAGGGGGGGGAGAGACCCAGTACTTC
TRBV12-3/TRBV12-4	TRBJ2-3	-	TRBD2	CASRTGGNTQYF	TGTGCCAGCAGAACCGGGGGGAATACGCAGTATTTT
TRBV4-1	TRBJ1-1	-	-	CASSQESRGRGRDTEAFF	TGCGCCAGCAGCCAAGAATCTAGGGGAAGAGGCAGGGACACTGAAGCTTTCTTT
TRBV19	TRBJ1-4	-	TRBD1	CASSIAGQGSEKLFF	TGTGCCAGTAGTATAGCGGGACAGGGGAGTGAAAAACTGTTTTTT
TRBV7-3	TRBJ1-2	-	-	CASSLNREYPAAFYGYTF	TGTGCCAGCAGCTTAAACCGTGAGTACCCCGCCGCTTTCTATGGCTACACCTTC
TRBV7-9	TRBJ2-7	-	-	CASSLAPGASYEQYF	TGTGCCAGCAGCTTAGCCCCAGGGGCCTCCTACGAGCAGTACTTC
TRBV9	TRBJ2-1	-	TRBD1	CASSVTGTGAYNEQFF	TGTGCCAGCAGCGTCACCGGGACAGGGGCCTACAATGAGCAGTTCTTC
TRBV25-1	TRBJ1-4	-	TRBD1	CASSEPGQFNEKLFF	TGTGCCAGCAGTGAACCGGGACAGTTTAATGAAAAACTGTTTTTT
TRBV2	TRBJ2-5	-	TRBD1	CASRPGQGAGETQYF	TGTGCCAGCAGACCGGGACAGGGGGCGGGGGAGACCCAGTACTTC
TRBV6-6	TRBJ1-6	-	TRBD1	CASSHTLRGKAYNSPLHF	TGTGCCAGCAGTCATACCCTCAGGGGGAAGGCCTATAATTCACCCCTCCACTTT
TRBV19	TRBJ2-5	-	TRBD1	CASSIHMTGGSETQYF	TGTGCCAGTAGTATCCATATGACAGGGGGCTCAGAGACCCAGTACTTC
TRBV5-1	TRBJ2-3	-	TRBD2	CASRPSGKDTDTQYF	TGCGCCAGCAGACCTAGCGGGAAGGACACGGATACGCAGTATTTT
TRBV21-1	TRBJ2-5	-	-	CASSKIQLAGEVTQYF	TGTGCCAGCAGCAAAATTCAACTAGCGGGGGAGGTGACCCAGTACTTC
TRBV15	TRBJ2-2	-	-	CATSREGHYTGELFF	TGTGCCACCAGCAGGGAGGGCCACTACACCGGGGAGCTGTTTTTT